This TCR beta chain originates from a study of post-analysis software for immune sequencing data. Study overall: Patients with relapsing-remitting, secondary progressive and progressive-relapsing multiple sclerosis courses were all represented. Overall study findings and caveats: Under the F measure, samples that were prepared in one batch clustered strongly together. Compared with controls, patients showed significantly lower normalized Chao1 diversity. The study found TRBV5-6, TRBV5-1 and TRBV20-1 among roughly 5 TRBV segments more frequent in patients than controls.

Libraries were made from TCR beta cDNA, and they carried unique molecular identifiers. A population of about 0.9 to 10 million T cells gave rise to approximately 530,000 cDNA molecules. TCRdb recomputed calls from the PCR reads with MiXCR, one row per CDR3 protein. Seen here are fewer than 850,000 distinct CDR3 sequences, roughly 46% observed once, and the top ten hold approximately 4.4%. The CDR3 is 12 amino acids. Germline V gene data show CDR1 as MNHEY and CDR2 as SVGAGI. About this clonotype: Its antigen is undetermined.

The receptor was derived from a girl between 5 and 17 years old with multiple sclerosis. This chain joins TRBV6-5 and TRBJ2-1, with no clear D. The tail of the sequence fits TRBJ2-7 better, so the J call may be wrong. Material: blood. DNA for the CDR3: TGTGCCAGCAGTTACTCGTACAATGAGCAGTACTTC. Translation: CASSYSYNEQYF.